This T cell receptor (beta chain) was profiled in a study of control samples from healthy donors and cancer patients (dated by TCRdb to 2019 to 2021). Notes on this clone: There is no known antigen for this receptor. No base quality values were provided; no much bigger clone lies one nucleotide off.

Sequences LNHNV (CDR1) and YYDKDF (CDR2) are obtained from the germline V gene (reference sequence). The CDR3 spans 16 residues, from the cysteine through the phenylalanine. Just the 48-base CDR3 DNA is kept, in frame starting at base 1. V is cut back by 1 base and J by 8 bases, with 7 bases in the junction unmatched. Library preparation used the immunoSEQ multiplex PCR assay. TCRdb obtained this table from immuneACCESS and retained in-frame rearrangements with V and J assigned. These tables miss some clones; where compared with another copy, unresolved V genes account for less than half of the shortfall, and the remainder is unexplained. The sample table holds roughly 120,000 clones, of which roughly 91% were seen once. The top ten constitute under 2% of the sample.

This receptor was obtained from a man between 45 and 60 years old with head and neck cancer. Sequencing was carried out using PBMCs. This receptor chain uses TRBV15 and TRBJ2-1; 11 bases in the middle match TRBD1. For the CDR3, the sequence is CATSRGFGQGADEQFF. DNA sequence: TGTGCCACCAGCAGAGGATTCGGACAGGGGGCGGATGAGCAGTTCTTC.